These 23 T cell receptor beta chains originate from one sample sequenced in a study of blood T cell repertoires in COVID-19. Assay used: immunoSEQ multiplex PCR; TCRdb lists only in-frame clones, some missing. The sample has approximately 210,000 clones; approximately 80% are singletons. Source material: peripheral blood. Receptors originate from a woman older than 75 with COVID-19, enrolled during active disease.

This clone was counted between two and nine times. The rearrangement links TRBV11-2 to TRBJ2-1; D may be TRBD2 (7 bases). V gave up 2 bases and J gave up 8 bases, with 13 bases separating them. The CDR3 is 14 residues long. Germline V gene data show CDR1 as SGHAT and CDR2 as FQNNGV. The CDR3: CASSLRQGRDEQFF. The CDR3 bases are TGTGCCAGCAGCTTACGCCAGGGGAGGGATGAGCAGTTCTTC.

The rearrangement uses TRBV5-1 and TRBJ1-1, with 9 bases that match TRBD1. With 0 bases clipped from V and 0 bases from J, the junction kept 3 bases outside the gene matches. The CDR3 consists of 16 residues. Looked up from germline, CDR1 is SGHRS and CDR2 is YFSETQ. DNA for the CDR3: TGCGCCAGCAGCTTGGGTCGGACAGGGGTGAACACTGAAGCTTTCTTT. Amino acid sequence: CASSLGRTGVNTEAFF.

The chain has TRBV6-1 and TRBJ2-7, with 7 bases lining up with TRBD2. CDR1 MNHNS and CDR2 SASEGT come from the germline V gene. V lost 2 bases to trimming and J lost 0 bases; unmatched junction nucleotides: 10. CDR3 length: 17 amino acids. CDR3 nucleotide sequence: TGTGCCAGCAGTGAAAGCGCTCCTAGCGGAAGCTCCTACGAGCAGTACTTC. As protein: CASSESAPSGSSYEQYF.

This chain links TRBV18 with TRBJ1-1; 8 bases are a match to TRBD1. This CDR3 is built from 15 residues. Losses at the gene ends were 3 bases for V and 1 base for J; bases not matched to a gene: 4. The germline CDR1 and CDR2 sequences are KGHSH and LQKENI. The DNA for the CDR3 is TGTGCCAGCTCACCGGACAGGGAAGGGAACACTGAAGCTTTCTTT. It is translated as CASSPDREGNTEAFF.

This clone occurred once. V usage is TRBV13 and J usage is TRBJ1-1; a weak D match, TRBD1 (5 bases). The ends were cut back, 2 bases at V and 5 bases at J, with 9 bases in the middle. The CDR3 runs 13 residues. Per the germline V gene, CDR1 is PRHDT and CDR2 is FYEKMQ (reference sequence). The CDR3 region is CASSLSGGTEAFF. The CDR3 nucleotides are TGTGCCAGCAGCTTATCGGGGGGAACTGAAGCTTTCTTT.

The J gene is TRBJ2-7, the V gene TRBV5-6; no clear D. This CDR3 is built from 13 residues. V was pared by 2 bases and J by 3 bases, with 9 bases between. CDR1 SGHDT and CDR2 YYEEEE come from the germline V gene. The CDR3 DNA follows: TGTGCCAGCAGCTTCGACACAGTCTACGAGCAGTACTTC. Its protein product is CASSFDTVYEQYF.

This chain uses TRBV5-3 with TRBJ2-7; the D gene is possibly TRBD2 (5 bases). TRBV5-3 is flagged as an ORF with uncertain function. Trimming left V 4 bases short and J 11 bases short, with 10 bases between. The CDR3 sequence is 10 residues long. CDR3: CARSRRGEYF. The CDR3 nucleotides read TGTGCCAGAAGCCGCCGGGGAGAGTACTTC.

The chain is built from TRBV28 and TRBJ1-2, with 9 bases lining up with TRBD1. V dropped 6 bases and J dropped 1; count of bases not matched to a gene: 3. The CDR3 contains 14 residues. The germline gives CDR1 MDHEN, CDR2 SYDVKM. The CDR3 sequence: CASRRTGDNYGYTF. For the CDR3, the DNA is TGTGCCAGCAGGCGGACAGGGGATAACTATGGCTACACCTTC.

The rearrangement links TRBV7-9 to TRBJ2-1; the match to TRBD1 covers 7 bases. The trim removed 2 bases at V and 3 bases at J, leaving 4 bases unmatched. Germline CDR1 reads SEHNR; CDR2 reads FQNEAQ (reference sequence). The CDR3 contains 15 residues. In DNA form, the CDR3 reads TGTGCCAGCAGCTTAAGAGGGGGCGACTACAATGAGCAGTTCTTC. It codes for CASSLRGGDYNEQFF.

This chain uses TRBV19 with TRBJ1-5; D not resolved. Trimming took off 5 bases at V and 4 bases at J, with 9 bases between the two ends. Germline V CDR1 and CDR2: LNHDA, SQIVND (reference sequence). CDR3 length equals 13 residues. CDR3 coding DNA: TGTGCCAGTAGTGGAGTGATTAATCAGCCCCAGCATTTT. Protein: CASSGVINQPQHF.

This sequence joins TRBV21-1 and TRBJ1-3. TRBV21-1 is marked as a pseudogene. The CDR3 runs 18 residues. DNA for the CDR3: TGTGCCAGCAGCCTACGACTTCTCTACCCCTTCTCTGGAAACACCATATATTTT. Amino acids: CASSLRLLYPFSGNTIYF.

The chain is built from TRBV3-1 (or the pseudogene TRBV3-2) and TRBJ1-5; 8 bases agree with TRBD1. The J segment lost 2 bases and the V segment lost 5 bases, leaving 2 bases of the junction unmatched. Germline CDR1 LGHDT, CDR2 YNNKEL (reference sequence). The CDR3 is 14 residues long. The CDR3 spells CASSSTGGNQPQHF. The CDR3 DNA sequence: TGTGCCAGCAGCTCGACAGGGGGCAATCAGCCCCAGCATTTT.

The rearrangement links TRBV12-3 or TRBV12-4 to TRBJ2-7; D uncertain. This CDR3 contains 13 residues. Trimming took off 1 base at V and 3 bases at J, with 7 bases between the two ends. The CDR3, as DNA: TGTGCCAGCAGTTTAGGAGGCTTCTACGAGCAGTACTTC. This encodes CASSLGGFYEQYF.

The J gene is TRBJ1-2, the V gene TRBV6-1; D uncertain. The CDR3 loop spans 11 amino acids. V was cut by 4 bases and J by 8 bases, with 8 bases left in between. Germline assignment: CDR1 MNHNS and CDR2 SASEGT. CDR3 residues: CASSGPEGYTF. CDR3 sequence (DNA): TGTGCCAGCAGTGGCCCGGAGGGCTACACCTTC.

The rearrangement uses TRBV12-3 or TRBV12-4 and TRBJ2-5; D unresolved. CDR3 length: 13 residues. V was shortened by 0 bases and J by 10 bases, with 12 bases between the two germline ends. The CDR3 DNA reads TGTGCCAGCAGTTTAGCCCCCATTGAGTACCAGTACTTC. Translating it yields CASSLAPIEYQYF.

This rearrangement joins TRBV6-5 to TRBJ1-4; 8 bases fit TRBD1. CDR1 MNHEY and CDR2 SVGAGI come from the germline V gene. V dropped 6 bases and J dropped 7; count of bases not matched to a gene: 7. CDR3 length: 14 amino acids. The CDR3 region has the DNA TGTGCCAGCAGACCAGGGGGCCCCGCTGAAAAACTGTTTTTT. Protein product: CASRPGGPAEKLFF.

V usage is TRBV29-1 and J usage is TRBJ1-1, with D uncertain. CDR3 length equals 14 residues. Germline V gene sequence: CDR1 SQVTM, CDR2 ANQGSEA. With 6 bases removed from V and 0 bases from J, the gap between germline ends came to 14 bases. The CDR3 reads CSVQAGQMNTEAFF. As DNA, the CDR3 is TGCAGCGTGCAGGCTGGGCAGATGAACACTGAAGCTTTCTTT. The variable domain in full, with the rest retrieved from reference TRBV29-1 and TRBJ1-1, is SAVISQKPSRDICQRGTSLTIQCQVDSQVTMMFWYRQQPGQSLTLIATANQGSEATYESGFVIDKFPISRPNLTFSTLTVSNMSPEDSSIYLCSVQAGQMNTEAFFGQGTRLTVV.

This chain joins TRBV10-3 and TRBJ2-2, with D perhaps matching TRBD2 (5 bases). Germline CDR1 ENHRY, CDR2 SYGVKD. CDR3 length: 15 residues. V shed 6 bases and J shed 6 bases, with 17 bases lying between them. DNA of the CDR3: TGTGCCATCAGCGAAGGGCCGCGGCGGGCCGGGGAGCTGTTTTTT. Translated, it gives CAISEGPRRAGELFF.

This clone was picked up a small number of times. The chain employs TRBV3-1 (or the pseudogene TRBV3-2) and TRBJ1-6; D is unresolved. The CDR3 spans 13 residues. The V gene lost 4 bases and the J gene lost 6 bases, with 7 bases spanning the gap. Germline V gene lookup returns CDR1 LGHDT and CDR2 YNNKEL (reference sequence). The CDR3 DNA reads TGTGCCAGCAGCCCTAGCCGTAATTCACCCCTCCACTTT. Protein sequence: CASSPSRNSPLHF.

V is TRBV7-2 and J is TRBJ2-1; no clear D. CDR1 and CDR2 from the germline V gene are SGHTA and FQGNSA. V dropped 4 bases and J dropped 7 bases, with 23 bases sitting between them. The CDR3 is 17 amino acids. The CDR3 sequence is CASSSPLSAHGANEQFF. CDR3 bases: TGTGCCAGCAGCTCACCCCTCAGCGCTCATGGCGCAAATGAGCAGTTCTTC.

The genes are TRBV9 and TRBJ2-2; D gene ambiguous. Germline V CDR1 and CDR2: SGDLS, YYNGEE. The V and J ends lost 0 bases and 7 bases respectively, with 10 bases between them. This CDR3 is built from 14 residues. The CDR3 sequence: CASSVVERFGELFF. In nucleotides, the CDR3 is TGTGCCAGCAGCGTAGTAGAGAGATTCGGGGAGCTGTTTTTT.

This chain links TRBV14 with TRBJ1-2, with 11 positions matching TRBD1. V lost 4 bases, J lost 4 bases, and 5 bases stayed unmatched. Germline V gives CDR1 SGHDN, CDR2 FVKESK. CDR3 length: 15 residues. CDR3 DNA: TGTGCCAGCAGCCTAAGGACAGGGGGCGTCTATGGCTACACCTTC. Translation gives CASSLRTGGVYGYTF.

The CDR3, as DNA: TGTGCCAGTAGTATATCGGGGGGAACCTCCGGGGAGCTGTTTTTT. Translation: CASSISGGTSGELFF. The V and J genes are TRBV19 and TRBJ2-2; 7 bases align to TRBD2. In germline, CDR1 is LNHDA, CDR2 SQIVND (reference sequence). The CDR3 totals 15 residues. The V and J ends lost 2 bases and 6 bases, in that order; junction bases with no gene match: 6.